Shown below are 14 T cell receptor beta chains from a single sample sequenced in a study of blood T cell repertoires in COVID-19 (dated by TCRdb to the early 2020s). Library construction relied on the immunoSEQ multiplex PCR assay. The table was pulled from immuneACCESS by TCRdb, which kept in-frame rearrangements only. Such tables lose some clones; where checked, under half of the loss comes from unresolved V genes, and the rest has no known cause. For this sample the table gives 280,000 or so clones, of which nearly 90% were detected only once. The ten largest clones capture roughly 2.8% of the sample. Input material: PBMCs or T cells enriched from blood (not recorded which). The receptor set was obtained from a woman in her forties or fifties who had been exposed to COVID-19.

The sample holds one count of this clone. The rearrangement uses TRBV28 and TRBJ1-1, with 8 bases lining up with TRBD1. Germline trimming cut 7 bases from V and 3 bases from J; bases unmatched to any gene: 4. The CDR3 is made up of 13 amino acids. CDR1 and CDR2 (germline): MDHEN, SYDVKM. The CDR3 protein is CASIRQGYTEAFF. In nucleotides, the CDR3 is TGTGCCAGCATACGACAGGGGTACACTGAAGCTTTCTTT.

CDR3 region: CAWSRGSYEQYF. In nucleotides, the CDR3 is TGTGCCTGGTCGCGGGGCTCCTACGAGCAGTACTTC. This chain connects TRBV30 to TRBJ2-7; D is perhaps TRBD2 (6 bases). The ends were cut back, 5 bases at V and 0 bases at J, with 8 bases in the middle. The germline gives CDR1 GTSNPN, CDR2 SVGIG (reference sequence). The CDR3 contains 12 residues. The whole variable domain, filled in from reference TRBV30 and TRBJ2-7, reads SQTIHQWPATLVQPVGSPLSLECTVEGTSNPNLYWYRQAAGRGLQLLFYSVGIGQISSEVPQNLSASRPQDRQFILSSKKLLLSDSGFYLCAWSRGSYEQYFGPGTRLTVT.

The gene calls are TRBV7-2 and TRBJ2-1; D perhaps matches TRBD2 (5 bases). The germline V and J ends were trimmed by 4 bases and 5 bases, with 12 bases remaining between them. Germline CDR1 reads SGHTA; CDR2 reads FQGNSA. The CDR3 is 14 residues long. The DNA of the CDR3 is TGTGCCAGCAGCTCACTAGTGGGGAACAATGAGCAGTTCTTC. Residues: CASSSLVGNNEQFF.

Regarding this clone: The junction shows a germline mismatch at one end, possibly a read error. The rearrangement links TRBV6-5 to TRBJ2-2, with D possibly being TRBD2 (6 bases). CDR1 is MNHEY and CDR2 is SVGAGI in the germline V gene. This CDR3 contains 13 residues. DNA of the CDR3: TGTGCCAGCTCGGGTAGCGGCACCCGGGAGCTGTTTTTT. Its translation: CASSGSGTRELFF.

The chain uses TRBV19 and TRBJ1-5; TRBD1 matches at 7 bases. Germline values: CDR1 LNHDA, CDR2 SQIVND (reference sequence). V dropped 2 bases and J dropped 5; count of bases not matched to a gene: 9. The CDR3 has 16 residues. The CDR3 loop is CASSIRGLGEYQPQHF. The CDR3 DNA sequence: TGTGCCAGTAGTATAAGGGGGCTGGGGGAGTATCAGCCCCAGCATTTT.

This chain joins TRBV7-2 and TRBJ2-5, with D maybe TRBD2 (5 bases). Germline loops: CDR1 SGHTA, CDR2 FQGNSA. The ends were cut back, 1 base at V and 1 base at J, with 7 bases in the middle. The CDR3 extends over 14 amino acids. This CDR3 is CASSLGGSQETQYF. The CDR3 region has the DNA TGTGCCAGCAGCTTAGGAGGGAGCCAAGAGACCCAGTACTTC.

V gene TRBV12-5 combines with J gene TRBJ1-2; 8 positions match TRBD1. Per the germline V gene, CDR1 is LGHNT and CDR2 is FRNRAP. The length of the CDR3 is 13 residues. With 3 bases clipped from V and 8 bases from J, the junction kept 5 bases outside the gene matches. CDR3 nucleotides: TGTGCTAGTGGTTTCACAGACAGGGGAGGCTACACCTTC. This gives the protein CASGFTDRGGYTF.

The chain is built from TRBV18 and TRBJ1-3; D may be TRBD1 (5 bases). Germline assignment: CDR1 KGHSH and CDR2 LQKENI. V was cut by 2 bases and J by 1 base, with 15 bases left in between. This CDR3 contains 17 residues. In nucleotides, the CDR3 is TGTGCCAGCTCACCATTTTATCGTTCAGGGTCTGGAAACACCATATATTTT. Encoded protein: CASSPFYRSGSGNTIYF.

There are a few counts of this clone. The V gene is TRBV3-1 (or the pseudogene TRBV3-2), the J gene TRBJ1-3; no reliable D call. The germline gives CDR1 LGHDT, CDR2 YNNKEL (reference sequence). The CDR3 runs 13 residues. V shed 4 bases and J shed 4 bases, with 8 bases lying between them. This CDR3 reads CASSRGLGNTIYF. CDR3 coding DNA: TGTGCCAGCAGCCGCGGACTGGGAAACACCATATATTTT.

This clone is a singleton in its sample. V and J are TRBV18 and TRBJ1-3; TRBD1 is a possible D gene (6 bases). The V end was cut by 6 bases, the J end by 0 bases, with 15 bases between. Per the germline V gene, CDR1 is KGHSH and CDR2 is LQKENI. The CDR3 covers 16 residues. This chain's CDR3 is CASSMTTGDSGNTIYF. The CDR3 nucleotides read TGTGCCAGCTCCATGACGACAGGAGACTCTGGAAACACCATATATTTT.

The chain is built from TRBV5-5 and TRBJ1-2; 9 bases are a match to TRBD1. The CDR3 is made up of 14 amino acids. Germline CDR1 and CDR2: SGHKS and YYEKEE (reference sequence). The junction had 6 bases not matched to a gene; V was cut back by 3 bases and J by 6 bases. This CDR3 reads CASSSIQGADGYTF. CDR3 DNA sequence: TGTGCCAGCAGCTCAATACAGGGGGCGGATGGCTACACCTTC.

The chain carries TRBV5-1 and TRBJ2-5; TRBD1 matches 12 bases. Per the germline V gene, CDR1 is SGHRS and CDR2 is YFSETQ. The junction had 11 bases not matched to a gene; V was cut back by 4 bases and J by 4 bases. The CDR3 length is 17 residues. The CDR3 region has the DNA TGCGCCAGCAGCCGTCACGGGACAGGGGGCAAGTCAGAGACCCAGTACTTC. Amino acids: CASSRHGTGGKSETQYF.

The chain combines TRBV5-8 with TRBJ1-2; 7 bases line up with TRBD1. The CDR3 has 14 amino acids. V lost 4 bases and J lost 7; bases outside the gene matches: 10. Germline CDR1 is SGHTS and CDR2 is YDEGEE. CDR3 sequence: CASSLGQSLGGYTF. CDR3 in DNA: TGTGCCAGCAGCCTGGGACAGTCTCTTGGTGGCTACACCTTC.

The chain combines TRBV19 with TRBJ1-6; 9 bases fit TRBD1. Germline V gene sequence: CDR1 LNHDA, CDR2 SQIVND (reference sequence). With V trimmed by 8 bases and J by 9 bases, 11 bases remained unmatched. This CDR3 has 15 residues. This chain's CDR3 is CASGFGQGIGSPLHF. The CDR3 region has the DNA TGTGCCAGTGGATTTGGACAGGGGATTGGTTCACCCCTCCACTTT.